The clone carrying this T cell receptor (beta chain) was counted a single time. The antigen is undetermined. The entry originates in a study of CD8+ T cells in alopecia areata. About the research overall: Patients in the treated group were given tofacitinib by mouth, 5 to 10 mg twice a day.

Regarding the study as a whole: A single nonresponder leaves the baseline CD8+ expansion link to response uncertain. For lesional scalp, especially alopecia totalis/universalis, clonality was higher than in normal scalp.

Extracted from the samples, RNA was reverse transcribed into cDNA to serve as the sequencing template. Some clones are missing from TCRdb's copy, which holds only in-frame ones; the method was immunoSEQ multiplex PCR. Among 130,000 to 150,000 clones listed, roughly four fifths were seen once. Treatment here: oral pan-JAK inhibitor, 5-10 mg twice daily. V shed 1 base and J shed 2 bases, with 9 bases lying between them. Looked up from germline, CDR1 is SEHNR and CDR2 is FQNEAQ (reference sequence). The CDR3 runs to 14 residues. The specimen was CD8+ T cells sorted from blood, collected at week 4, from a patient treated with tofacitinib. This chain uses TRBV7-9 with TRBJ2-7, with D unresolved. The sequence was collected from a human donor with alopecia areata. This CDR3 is CASSLEASPYEQYF. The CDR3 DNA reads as TGTGCCAGCAGCTTAGAAGCCAGCCCCTACGAGCAGTACTTC.